The rows below give T cell receptor beta chains drawn from one sample of a study of blood T cell repertoires in COVID-19. TCRdb's table, derived via immunoSEQ multiplex PCR, lists solely in-frame clones and lacks some. The table lists tens of thousands of clones, under 90% of them singletons. The sequenced sample was peripheral blood. The receptor set was obtained from a man aged 45 to 65 with acute or convalescent COVID-19. CDR3s include the opening cysteine and the closing phenylalanine or tryptophan. A D gene is named only where the DNA matches it firmly. Some rows mark clone size as missing; the rest say once, few, many or name a class of expanded clone.

D	V	J	size	DNA	CDR3
NA	TRBV7-8	TRBJ2-7	NA	TGTGCCAGCAGCTTAGCCGGGGGAGGTACGCCCTACGAGCAGTACTTC	CASSLAGGGTPYEQYF
TRBD2	TRBV28	TRBJ2-7	NA	TGTGCCAGCACCCTAGCGGGAGCCTCCTACGAGCAGTACTTC	CASTLAGASYEQYF
NA	TRBV5-8	TRBJ2-1	once	TGTGCCAGCAGTCTGGGCGGGGAGACCTACAATGAGCAGTTCTTC	CASSLGGETYNEQFF
TRBD1	TRBV7-8	TRBJ1-2	NA	TGTGCCAGCAGCTCCGACAGGGTACAGGGCTACACCTTC	CASSSDRVQGYTF
TRBD1	TRBV18	TRBJ2-3	NA	TGTGCCAGCTCACCCGGACAGGCGGGCATCACAGATACGCAGTATTTT	CASSPGQAGITDTQYF
TRBD2	TRBV19	TRBJ2-1	NA	TGTGCCAGTAGTATGGCGGGAGCCTACAATGAGCAGTTCTTC	CASSMAGAYNEQFF
NA	TRBV7-3	TRBJ1-1	NA	TGTGCCAGCAGCACCTCAGGGCCCTACACTGAAGCTTTCTTT	CASSTSGPYTEAFF
TRBD2	TRBV5-1	TRBJ2-2	NA	TGCGCCAGCAGCCCCCCCCTAGCGGGAGACACCGGGGAGCTGTTTTTT	CASSPPLAGDTGELFF
TRBD1	TRBV28	TRBJ1-4	few	TGTGCCAGCAGTTTAGTTTTGGGACAGGGTGGTGAAAAACTGTTTTTT	CASSLVLGQGGEKLFF
NA	TRBV27	TRBJ1-2	NA	TGTGCCAGCAGTCTTTATCCCTGGGCCAGGGGCTCGGATGGCTACACCTTC	CASSLYPWARGSDGYTF
TRBD2	TRBV3-1/TRBV3-2	TRBJ2-3	NA	TGTGCCAGCAGCCAAGGGCTAGCGGGAGGTCTCACAGATACGCAGTATTTT	CASSQGLAGGLTDTQYF
NA	TRBV4-2	TRBJ1-3	NA	TGTGCCAGCAGCCAAGATTTGGGGAGCTCTGGAAACACCATATATTTT	CASSQDLGSSGNTIYF
NA	TRBV4-2	TRBJ1-6	once	TGTGCCAGCAGCCAAGCGTTGACAGAGCCTGGGTCACCCCTCCACTTT	CASSQALTEPGSPLHF
NA	TRBV29-1	TRBJ2-5	NA	TGCAGCGTTGGAGACAGGCCTTACCAAGAGACCCAGTACTTC	CSVGDRPYQETQYF
NA	TRBV11-2	TRBJ1-2	NA	TGTGCCAGCAGCCCTGCTAACTATGGCTACACCTTC	CASSPANYGYTF
NA	TRBV29-1	TRBJ1-6	few	TGCAGCGTGAGCGGGGACACTAATAATTCACCCCTCCACTTT	CSVSGDTNNSPLHF
TRBD2	TRBV3-1/TRBV3-2	TRBJ2-7	once	TGTGCCAGCAGCCGGACTAGCGGAACTTTTTCCTACGAGCAGTACTTC	CASSRTSGTFSYEQYF
NA	TRBV4-1	TRBJ1-1	NA	TGCGCCAGCAGCATAGACAGAAACACTGAAGCTTTCTTT	CASSIDRNTEAFF
TRBD1	TRBV5-1	TRBJ1-1	few	TGCGCCAGCAGCTTCGGTCCCCGGGACAGCGAGGCTTTCTTT	CASSFGPRDSEAFF
TRBD1	TRBV19	TRBJ1-4	NA	TGTGCCAGTAGACAGACAGGGGAAGGTGAAAAACTGTTTTTT	CASRQTGEGEKLFF
TRBD1	TRBV4-2	TRBJ1-2	NA	TGTGCCAGCAGCCCATTATACAGGGGCCCTAATCACTATGGCTACACCTTC	CASSPLYRGPNHYGYTF
NA	TRBV7-9	TRBJ1-1	NA	TGTGCCAGCAGCCTAGATTTAAACACTGAAGCTTTCTTT	CASSLDLNTEAFF
NA	TRBV28	TRBJ1-5	NA	TGTGCCAGCAGTCCGTGGGTCTGGGGGCAGAGCAATCAGCCCCAGCATTTT	CASSPWVWGQSNQPQHF
TRBD2	TRBV4-1	TRBJ2-3	few	TGCGCCAGCAGCCAAGATCGACTAGCGGAACCTAGCACAGATACGCAGTATTTT	CASSQDRLAEPSTDTQYF
NA	TRBV6-2/TRBV6-3	TRBJ1-5	NA	TGTGCCAGCAGCCGTCCGAGCTATAGCAATCAGCCCCAGCATTTT	CASSRPSYSNQPQHF
TRBD2	TRBV2	TRBJ2-7	NA	TGTGCCAGCAGTGCCCTAGCGGGGGTTAGGTACGAGCAGTACTTC	CASSALAGVRYEQYF
NA	TRBV5-4	TRBJ1-6	NA	TGTGCCAGCAGCTTGGATGGGCCAACCGATAATTCACCCCTCCACTTT	CASSLDGPTDNSPLHF
TRBD1	TRBV10-3	TRBJ2-7	once	TGTGCCATCAGTCAGACAGGGGGCGGTTACGAGCAGTACTTC	CAISQTGGGYEQYF
NA	TRBV7-9	TRBJ1-6	NA	TGTGCCAGCAGCTTAATCGGCAGGGATAATCATAATTCACCCCTCCACTTT	CASSLIGRDNHNSPLHF
TRBD1	TRBV18	TRBJ2-7	NA	TGTGCCAGCTCACCACTGGGACAGGGTACGGGTGAGCAGTACTTC	CASSPLGQGTGEQYF
NA	TRBV6-5	TRBJ2-1	NA	TGTGCCCTGGGGACAGCGGGGGCATACAATGAGCAGTTCTTC	CALGTAGAYNEQFF
NA	TRBV28	TRBJ2-7	NA	TGTGCCAGCAGCGGGTACGAGCAGTACTTC	CASSGYEQYF
TRBD2	TRBV7-9	TRBJ2-3	NA	TGTGCCAGCAGCGCCCGACTAGCGGGGGGACGGTTGGTCGATACGCAGTATTTT	CASSARLAGGRLVDTQYF
NA	TRBV9	TRBJ2-7	NA	TGTGCCAGCATCCTACGTTCGGATCTCAGGAACTACGAGCAGTACTTC	CASILRSDLRNYEQYF
NA	TRBV6-5	TRBJ2-2	NA	TGTGCCAGCATGACAGGGAACACCGGGGAGCTGTTTTTT	CASMTGNTGELFF
TRBD2	TRBV10-3	TRBJ2-1	NA	TGTGCCATCAGCGACGTAGCGGGAAGGTACAATGAGCAGTTCTTC	CAISDVAGRYNEQFF
NA	TRBV5-1	TRBJ1-4	NA	TGCGCCAGCAGCTTGGTTCAGGGGAACGGAAAGGAAAAACTGTTTTTT	CASSLVQGNGKEKLFF
TRBD2	TRBV18	TRBJ2-1	NA	TGTGCCAGCTCACCACGACTAGCGGGGGCCTCCAATGAGCAGTTCTTC	CASSPRLAGASNEQFF
TRBD1	TRBV5-1	TRBJ1-4	NA	TGCGCCAGCAGCTTATCCGGGACAGGGGGCTTCGGGCTTGAAAAACTGTTTTTT	CASSLSGTGGFGLEKLFF
TRBD2	TRBV5-4	TRBJ2-1	NA	TGTGCCAGCAGCTTGTTAACTAGCGGGGGGCCGCCGCAGTTCTTC	CASSLLTSGGPPQFF
NA	TRBV5-4	TRBJ2-5	NA	TGTGCCAGCAGCATCGACCCATCTAGAGAGACCCAGTACTTC	CASSIDPSRETQYF
TRBD2	TRBV7-3	TRBJ2-3	NA	TGTGCCAGCAGCTTAGCGGGACTAGCGGGAGGGCCAGGGACAGATACGCAGTATTTT	CASSLAGLAGGPGTDTQYF
NA	TRBV30	TRBJ1-1	NA	TGTGCCTTCCCCAACGGGGTCGGCACTGAAGCTTTCTTT	CAFPNGVGTEAFF
TRBD2	TRBV5-6	TRBJ2-1	NA	TGTGCCAGCAGCTTGGGGCTAGCGGTAGTTTCACATGAGCAGTTCTTC	CASSLGLAVVSHEQFF
TRBD2	TRBV19	TRBJ2-5	NA	TGTGCCAGTAGGCCGGGACTAGCGACCCAAGAGACCCAGTACTTC	CASRPGLATQETQYF
TRBD1	TRBV5-1	TRBJ1-1	few	TGCGCCAGCAGCTTTCAGGGGGCTGGAACTGAAGCTTTCTTT	CASSFQGAGTEAFF